This T cell receptor beta chain was found in a study of molecular identifiers for immune sequencing clone quantification. As for this clonotype: It may be a read error: a sequence one base away is much more abundant.

This CDR3 contains 13 residues. Germline CDR1 is DFQATT and CDR2 is SNEGSKA (reference sequence). TCRdb re-analysed the PCR reads in MiXCR, keeping a single row per CDR3 protein. The repertoire includes 460,000 or so distinct CDR3 sequences, roughly a fifth of them detected once, and approximately 0.8% sits in the top ten. Sequences were obtained from naive CD8+ T cells from blood, with Jurkat cell RNA spiked in. The subset was: FACS-sorted CD8+CD4-CCR7+CD45RA+ naive T cells. This clonotype was obtained from a human donor in good health. Some libraries in this study had Jurkat cell RNA spiked in. J is TRBJ2-7 and V is TRBV20-1; the match to TRBD2 covers 8 bases. DNA of the CDR3: TGCGGTGCTAGAGAGGTAGCGGGACGCGAGCAGTACTTC. Amino acids: CGAREVAGREQYF.